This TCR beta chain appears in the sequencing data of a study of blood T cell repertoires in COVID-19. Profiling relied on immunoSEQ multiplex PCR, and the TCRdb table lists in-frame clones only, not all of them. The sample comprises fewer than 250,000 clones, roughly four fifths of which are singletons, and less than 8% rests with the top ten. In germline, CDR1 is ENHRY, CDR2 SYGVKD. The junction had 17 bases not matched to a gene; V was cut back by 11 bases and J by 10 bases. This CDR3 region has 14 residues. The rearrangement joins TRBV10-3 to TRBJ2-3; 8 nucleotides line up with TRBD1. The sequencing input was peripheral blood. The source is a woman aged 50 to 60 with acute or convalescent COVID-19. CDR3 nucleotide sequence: TGTGCCTCCACCTCCCCCCAACAGGGGGAGGCGCAGTATTTT. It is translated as CASTSPQQGEAQYF.